This TCR beta chain was obtained from a study of cytomegalovirus exposure and HLA in healthy donors. In the study overall: A data release that came early held roughly 90 million unique TCRs from HLA-typed donors. Of the donors genotyped, some 400 in all, around 77% fell in the Caucasian-associated ancestry cluster.

With 60 Vbeta and 13 Jbeta primers, the PCR was carried out. TCRdb's copy holds only in-frame clones and misses some; the assay was immunoSEQ multiplex PCR. Altogether tens of thousands of clones are present, about 68% being singletons, with the ten largest covering about 7.1%. Comment on this clone: The antigen is unknown.

This CDR3 region has 17 residues. From germline, CDR1 is SGHRS and CDR2 YFSETQ. V shed 0 bases, J shed 4 bases, and the junction held 8 bases outside the gene matches. General observations from the study: Donors belonging to an Asian-associated ancestry cluster reportedly showed fewer N-insertions in productive TCRs than the roughly 670-donor mean, according to what a later analysis found. Cytomegalovirus-associated TCR beta chains were listed, numbering roughly 150.

The receptor was derived from a woman aged 25 to 45 in good health and CMV-seropositive. The rearrangement joins TRBV5-1 to TRBJ2-1, with 9 bases that match TRBD2. Specimen: PBMCs. DNA for the CDR3: TGCGCCAGCAGCTTGGGGGTCTCGACTAGCGGTTACAATGAGCAGTTCTTC. It translates to CASSLGVSTSGYNEQFF.